These 16 T cell receptor beta chains were sequenced from one sample in a study of shared clonotypes between healthy human individuals. Profiling relied on immunoSEQ multiplex PCR, and the TCRdb table lists in-frame clones only, not all of them. The table lists hundreds of thousands of clones, more than 95% of them singletons. Sequencing was carried out using naive CD4+ T cells sorted from blood. Subset here: CD45RA+ positively selected. The receptors shown here come from a woman aged 25 to 39 in good health.

CDR3 sequence reads: CASSYGPLQETQYF. The CDR3 nucleotides read TGTGCCAGCAGTTACGGACCGCTCCAAGAGACCCAGTACTTC. The chain recombines TRBV6-5 with TRBJ2-5, with D unresolved. Per the germline V gene, CDR1 is MNHEY and CDR2 is SVGAGI. V shed 2 bases and J shed 1 base, with 8 bases lying between them. The CDR3 consists of 14 residues.

V and J are TRBV10-3 and TRBJ2-5; TRBD2 might be the D (7 bases). V was trimmed by 3 bases and J by 4 bases, leaving 18 bases between them. The CDR3 sequence is 16 residues long. Germline CDR1 is ENHRY and CDR2 is SYGVKD. The DNA of the CDR3 is TGTGCCATCAGTGATACTAAAGGGGGAGGGGGAGAGACCCAGTACTTC. It specifies CAISDTKGGGGETQYF.

The V and J genes are TRBV29-1 and TRBJ2-2, with D possibly matching TRBD2 (6 bases). This CDR3 is 14 amino acids long. The germline gives CDR1 SQVTM, CDR2 ANQGSEA. The germline V and J ends were trimmed by 7 bases and 4 bases, with 16 bases remaining between them. The CDR3 here is CSAQNREPTGELFF. The CDR3, as DNA: TGCAGCGCCCAAAACCGGGAGCCCACCGGGGAGCTGTTTTTT.

The genes are TRBV11-2 and TRBJ2-2, with 10 nucleotides matching TRBD1. The V gene end was trimmed by 6 bases and the J gene end by 5 bases; junction bases not matched to a gene: 6. Looked up from germline, CDR1 is SGHAT and CDR2 is FQNNGV. The CDR3 is 15 residues long. The CDR3 DNA reads TGTGCCAGCAGGGGGGGACAGGGGAAGACCGGGGAGCTGTTTTTT. Translated, it gives CASRGGQGKTGELFF.

V and J are TRBV5-1 and TRBJ2-6, with a tentative D call TRBD1 (5 bases). The germline V gene has CDR1 SGHRS and CDR2 YFSETQ. With 7 bases removed from V and 0 bases from J, the gap between germline ends came to 17 bases. The length of the CDR3 is 17 residues. The CDR3 loop reads CASGQGFTLSGANVLTF. The CDR3 DNA reads TGCGCCAGCGGTCAGGGATTCACTCTCTCTGGGGCCAACGTCCTGACTTTC.

The J gene is TRBJ2-7, the V gene TRBV6-5; D might be TRBD2 (6 bases). The CDR3 consists of 13 residues. V was pared by 6 bases and J by 3 bases, with 12 bases between. The germline CDR1 and CDR2 sequences are MNHEY and SVGAGI. The CDR3 sequence: CASSEGLSYEQYF. CDR3 nucleotide sequence: TGTGCCAGCAGCGAGGGACTCAGCTACGAGCAGTACTTC.

The gene calls are TRBV19 and TRBJ2-5; D gene unclear. Germline loops: CDR1 LNHDA, CDR2 SQIVND (reference sequence). V lost 5 bases, J lost 5 bases, and 12 bases lay in between. This CDR3 contains 13 residues. The CDR3 region has the DNA TGTGCCAGTAGTTTTTTAGGTATCGAGACCCAGTACTTC. This sequence encodes CASSFLGIETQYF.

This sequence joins TRBV28 and TRBJ2-1, with 9 bases matching TRBD2. Germline V CDR1 and CDR2: MDHEN, SYDVKM. The V segment lost 7 bases and the J segment 0 bases; nucleotides outside the gene matches: 7. This CDR3 region has 16 residues. CDR3 protein: CASTHLSGSSYNEQFF. The DNA of the CDR3 is TGTGCCAGCACACACCTTAGCGGGAGCTCCTACAATGAGCAGTTCTTC.

This chain uses TRBV6-4 with TRBJ1-1, with D perhaps TRBD1 (5 bases). Trimming left V 3 bases short and J 4 bases short, with 18 bases between. The CDR3 length is 16 residues. CDR1 is MRHNA, CDR2 SNTAGT, per germline. CDR3 sequence (DNA): TGTGCCAGCAGTGAGACCGCCGGGGCCCCAGGCACTGAAGCTTTCTTT. Protein: CASSETAGAPGTEAFF.

On this clone itself: This sample includes further DNA sequences coding for the same CDR3. The chain employs TRBV28 and TRBJ1-1; no definite D call. CDR1 MDHEN and CDR2 SYDVKM come from the germline V gene. The CDR3 consists of 11 residues. V was shortened by 9 bases and J by 1 base, with 6 bases between the two germline ends. The CDR3 is CASTENTEAFF. For the CDR3, the DNA is TGTGCCAGTACAGAGAACACTGAAGCTTTCTTT.

The J gene is TRBJ2-7, the V gene TRBV21-1. TRBV21-1 counts as a pseudogene. This CDR3 contains 15 residues. Here the CDR3 reads CASSKGGDLTDEQYF. Written as DNA, the CDR3 is TGTGCCAGCAGCAAAGGAGGGGACCTAACAGATGAGCAGTACTTC.

This clone was seen a single time. The rearrangement uses TRBV6-1 and TRBJ1-5, with D maybe TRBD1 (6 bases). Per germline, CDR1 MNHNS and CDR2 SASEGT. This CDR3 has 13 residues. Between the trimmed V and J ends, which lost 8 bases and 7 bases, there was a span of 15 bases. The CDR3 here is CASGLGGRQPQHF. The DNA for the CDR3 is TGTGCCAGCGGGTTGGGGGGGCGGCAGCCCCAGCATTTT.

V and J are TRBV30 and TRBJ1-4; D is unclear. The V and J ends lost 4 bases and 7 bases respectively, with 13 bases between them. The CDR3 sequence is 13 residues long. The germline CDR1 and CDR2 sequences are GTSNPN and SVGIG (reference sequence). The CDR3 loop is CAWTDHWREKLFF. CDR3 nucleotide sequence: TGTGCCTGGACGGACCATTGGCGTGAAAAACTGTTTTTT.

CDR3 sequence (DNA): TGTGCCAGAAGCAACACTAGGATGGGGTGCGAGCAGTACTTC. Its protein product is CARSNTRMGCEQYF. The chain recombines TRBV5-3 with TRBJ2-7; TRBD2 is a possible D gene (5 bases). TRBV5-3 is recorded as an ORF, its role being uncertain. The CDR3 extends over 14 amino acids. V gave up 4 bases and J gave up 6 bases, with 17 bases separating them.

The DNA of the CDR3 is TGTGCCAGCAGTTTCCCAGGGGCTACTGAGAATGAAAAACTGTTTTTT. Translating gives CASSFPGATENEKLFF. The rearrangement links TRBV28 to TRBJ1-4; TRBD1 might be the D (6 bases). Trimming stripped 3 bases from V and 5 bases from J, with 16 bases between. This CDR3 has 16 amino acids. Germline CDR1 and CDR2: MDHEN and SYDVKM.

The chain links TRBV6-1 to TRBJ1-5, with 8 positions matching TRBD1. Trimming cost V 1 base and J 2 bases; bases outside gene matches: 13. This CDR3 region has 19 residues. CDR1 is MNHNS, CDR2 SASEGT, per germline. The CDR3, as DNA: TGTGCCAGCAGTGAAGACGCTACAGGGGGGGTATGGGGCAATCAGCCCCAGCATTTT. This translates into CASSEDATGGVWGNQPQHF.